This T cell receptor beta chain originates from a study of blood T cell repertoires in COVID-19. V was cut by 7 bases and J by 8 bases, with 10 bases left in between. This CDR3 spans 12 amino acids. The germline CDR1 and CDR2 sequences are SGHRS and YFSETQ. Only in-frame clones appear in the TCRdb table, and some are missing; sequencing was by immunoSEQ multiplex PCR. The repertoire holds roughly 330,000 clones, with approximately 87% as singletons. Participants, roughly 18 to 90 years old, spanned fewer than 30 US areas. Assignments of participants to cohorts depended upon their own reported clinical history. Recovered status applied to Cohort 3 donors who had two consecutive negative PCRs. It also applied to those with clearance or with symptom resolution.

The rearrangement links TRBV5-1 to TRBJ1-6; TRBD1 is a possible D gene (5 bases). This TCR came from a woman aged 30 to 39 who had recovered from COVID-19. Input material: PBMCs or T cells enriched from blood (not recorded which). The CDR3 DNA is TGCGCCAGCGGCTCGGGGGATTCACCCCTCCACTTT. Translated, it gives CASGSGDSPLHF.